One sample yielded the 10 T cell receptor beta chains listed below, sequenced in a study of T cells in Graves' hyperthyroidism and ophthalmopathy (dated 2019 in TCRdb). The receptor library was made with multiplex PCR. Sequencing took place on an Illumina HiSeq 2000. TCR beta CDR3 regions were amplified from RNA transcripts. A first-round RT-PCR of the TCR CDR3 used the HTBI primer set with the Qiagen OneStep RT-PCR kit. TCRdb passed the public sequencing reads through fastp at Q25 and MiXCR, retaining productive beta sequences. Every CDR3 protein is listed once, alongside the most common genes and DNA of its rows. This sample gives hundreds of thousands of distinct CDR3 sequences in total; 18% of them show up just once. The ten largest clones capture 16% of the sample. Sequencing input: blood. The receptor set was obtained from a woman aged 50 to 60 with Graves' hyperthyroidism that later progressed to Graves' ophthalmopathy.

This clonotype was seen more than once but under ten times. This chain links TRBV7-2 with TRBJ1-5, with D unresolved. V lost 0 bases and J 0 bases, leaving 9 bases between the germline ends. Germline assignment: CDR1 SGHTA and CDR2 FQGNSA. The CDR3 contains 16 residues. The CDR3 coding sequence is TGTGCCAGCAGCTTAGCGGTCAGTTCTAGCAATCAGCCCCAGCATTTT. It yields the protein CASSLAVSSSNQPQHF.

This clonotype has only a few counts. A much larger clone sits a single nucleotide away, making a read error possible. The CDR3 DNA sequence: TGTGCCAGCAGCCAAGCGGGGAACACCGGGGAGCTGTTTTTT. Protein sequence: CASSQAGNTGELFF. The chain has TRBV4-2 and TRBJ2-2; D remains ambiguous. Trimming left V 1 base short and J 1 base short, with 4 bases between. The CDR3 is 14 amino acids. Germline V CDR1 and CDR2: LGHNA, YNFKEQ.

This clonotype was picked up a small number of times. The V call is TRBV20-1, the J call TRBJ2-2, with TRBD2 matching over 7 bases. Losses at the gene ends were 1 base for V and 5 bases for J; bases not matched to a gene: 7. There are 15 residues in the CDR3. From germline, CDR1 is DFQATT and CDR2 SNEGSKA (reference sequence). The DNA for the CDR3 is TGCAGTGCTAGAGGAAGGGAGGGGATAACCGGGGAGCTGTTTTTT. It translates to CSARGREGITGELFF.

About this clonotype itself: A junction end diverges from the germline sequence, so it may reflect a read error. The V call is TRBV27, the J call TRBJ1-5, with D perhaps matching TRBD1 (5 bases). This CDR3 has 12 amino acids. CDR1 and CDR2 (germline): MNHEY, SMNVEV (reference sequence). CDR3 loop: CAGRRGSQPQHF. CDR3 nucleotides: TGTGCCGGCAGAAGGGGTAGTCAGCCCCAGCATTTT.

A few counts support this clonotype. The gene calls are TRBV2 and TRBJ2-5, with D uncertain. The germline CDR1 and CDR2 sequences are SNHLY and FYNNEI. The CDR3 length is 11 residues. Trimming stripped 10 bases from V and 12 bases from J, with 18 bases between. CDR3: CATQKPGDEYF. In DNA, the CDR3 is TGTGCCACTCAAAAACCTGGCGACGAGTACTTC.

There are a few counts of this clonotype. The CDR3 reads CSARGPGRTGTDTQYF. In DNA form, the CDR3 reads TGCAGTGCTAGGGGCCCCGGCAGGACAGGCACAGATACGCAGTATTTT. The chain combines TRBV20-1 with TRBJ2-3; D is perhaps TRBD1 (6 bases). The V gene lost 3 bases and the J gene lost 1 base, with 17 bases spanning the gap. Germline lookup yields CDR1 DFQATT and CDR2 SNEGSKA (reference sequence). There are 16 residues in the CDR3.

In this sample, this clonotype turned up many times. This rearrangement joins TRBV2 to TRBJ1-4, with D possibly matching TRBD1 (6 bases). Germline assignment: CDR1 SNHLY and CDR2 FYNNEI. This CDR3 has 14 residues. V lost 2 bases, J lost 9 bases, and 13 bases lay in between. The DNA of the CDR3 is TGTGCCAGCAGTGAAACAGGGCCCTCCCAAAAACTGTTTTTT. This gives the protein CASSETGPSQKLFF.

This clonotype was seen a handful of times. V and J are TRBV6-4 and TRBJ1-1; TRBD1 matches 7 bases. J gave up 4 bases and V 5 bases, and 7 bases lay outside the gene matches. The germline V gene has CDR1 MRHNA and CDR2 SNTAGT. The CDR3 spans 14 residues. CDR3 coding DNA: TGTGCCAGCAGTTCCCAGGGGGATGGCACTGAAGCTTTCTTT. It yields the protein CASSSQGDGTEAFF.

In this sample, this clonotype turned up many times. The chain carries TRBV27 and TRBJ2-1, with 8 bases that match TRBD2. Germline CDR1 and CDR2: MNHEY and SMNVEV (reference sequence). V shed 4 bases and J 6 bases; nucleotides not matched to a gene: 11. This CDR3 has 16 amino acids. The CDR3 nucleotides are TGTGCCAGCAGTTCCATCGGGACTAGTCTGCTCAATGAGCAGTTCTTC. This gives the protein CASSSIGTSLLNEQFF.

This clonotype was picked up many times. The genes are TRBV3-1 and TRBJ2-1; D is tentatively TRBD1 or TRBD2 (5 bases each). The V gene lost 4 bases and the J gene lost 9 bases, with 16 bases spanning the gap. This CDR3 has 14 residues. Germline V lookup: CDR1 LGHDT, CDR2 YNNKEL (reference sequence). The CDR3 DNA sequence: TGTGCCAGCAGCCCCCCTGGGGGTATAGGTGAGCAGTTCTTC. Translating it yields CASSPPGGIGEQFF.